The sequence of this T cell receptor (beta chain) was determined in a study of cytomegalovirus exposure and HLA in healthy donors (dated by TCRdb to about 2017). Broadly, across the study: An earlier analysis of about 530 of the donors reported over 250 Gb of sequence data and 117 million unique TCR beta sequences obtained from about 170 million T cells. HLA typing covered class I and class II loci at four-digit resolution. A separate validation cohort of 100 to 150 different subjects was used in addition to the 666-subject first cohort. All discovery cohort repertoires had been generated using a single sequencing platform. The study was designed to test whether signatures of past pathogen exposure could be identified by cataloging public T cell receptors. The number of typed donors differed by locus: 629-630 for A, B, C, DRB1 and DQB1; roughly 510 for DQA1; 606 for DPA1; and about 450 for DPB1. Genome-wide SNP genotypes for about 65% of the 666 donors were used in a later genetic analysis, which treated that subset as a discovery cohort. Of the 300 to 500 genotyped donors, 80% to 90% were placed in the genetic ancestry cluster associated with self-reported Caucasian donors. To study patterns of TCR occurrence, a later analysis re-analyzed previously published TCR beta repertoires from several hundred donors and added high-resolution HLA genotyping. Because of strong linkage in the cohort, roughly five DR-DQ haplotypes were treated as single units for association and clustering. Rather than drawing on any new phenotypic data, the later analysis identified candidate immune exposures from TCR beta sequences and the way those sequences occurred across donors. Approximately 330 gigabases of sequencing data and tens of millions of unique TCR sequences made up an early release that covered over 550 HLA-typed donors. To predict cytomegalovirus infection status, the study combined high-throughput TCR immunosequencing, statistical association of individual TCRs with disease status, and machine learning. Alongside the repertoire data, information on donor age, sex, ethnicity and CMV serostatus was compiled. In an earlier analysis of over 550 of the donors, high-throughput TCR beta sequencing was used to judge whether each TCR beta V gene segment behaved as functional or pseudogenic. Among about 390 genotyped donors of the cohort, an average of approximately 240,000 unique TCR beta nucleotide sequences were sequenced per donor, around 20% of them non-productive. The T cell repertoires of some 670 subjects were profiled by immunosequencing and related to cytomegalovirus serostatus. The investigation overall reported the following: In both the original and validation cohorts, the classifier was reported to diagnose cytomegalovirus status with high specificity and sensitivity. Most TCR sequences were seen in very few donors, while some public TCRs were found in many individuals. The cohort was sequenced for TCR beta chains only, and without alpha or paired-chain data the features that could be detected were limited. In a later analysis, some 17,000 TCR beta sequences were associated with specific HLA alleles at a false discovery rate of 0.05. An association between a missense DCLRE1C variant and V-gene and J-gene trimming of TCR beta chains was found in a later genetic analysis and replicated in an independent cohort. A later analysis found that HLA-associated TCR beta chains were more clonally expanded and had lower generation probabilities than equally common non-associated chains. The study gave a list of 150 to 200 TCR beta chains associated with cytomegalovirus. Because counts were too low, approximately 18 rarely observed V segments, including chromosome 9 orphons, were excluded from the earlier analysis of 587 of the donors. In vitro tests confirmed that a few of the cytomegalovirus-associated TCR beta chains recognize cytomegalovirus antigens. In a later analysis, the rate of TCR association differed among HLA loci, with DRB1 alleles having the most associated TCRs and HLA-C alleles having the fewest. A further reported finding was that TCR beta sequences accurately predicted the HLA-A and HLA-B alleles for most subjects in the first cohort. According to a later analysis, most CMV-associated TCR beta chains appeared to be HLA-restricted, and the HLA associations seemed to be driven largely by CMV exposure. The only immune exposure information available for the cohort was CMV serostatus. Assigning TCR associations to individual alleles was difficult when HLA alleles, especially DR and DQ, strongly co-occurred. A later analysis reported that several top co-occurrence clusters appeared linked to parvovirus B19, influenza, CMV and Epstein-Barr virus. It was suggested by the authors that the approach could potentially be generalized to other disease states and immunological phenotypes. Presence/absence analyses assumed roughly uniform sequencing depth across donors, an assumption that may not hold. In an earlier analysis of a few hundred of the donors, most TCR beta V segments were observed in productive rearrangements about 87% or about 30% of the time, broadly matching IMGT annotations. A cluster of highly shared sequence variants was judged likely to be a technical artifact of the sequencing pipeline. The 87-base-pair reads could not distinguish some IMGT-functional V segments, including TRBV6-2 and TRBV6-3, so those segments were excluded. According to a later genetic analysis, donors in an Asian-associated ancestry cluster had fewer N-insertions in productive TCRs than the roughly 700-donor mean. Linkage disequilibrium might explain the correlated functional status among segregating V segments, but an unknown experimental factor could not be excluded. Because HLA typing was missing for some donors at each locus, association tests included only the typed subset.

The germline V and J ends show losses of 0 bases and 6 bases respectively, and no gene match explains 2 bases of the junction. Per the germline V gene, SGHRS is the CDR1 and YFSETQ is the CDR2. From its cysteine to its phenylalanine, the CDR3 spans 14 amino acids. Kept here is only the CDR3 DNA, which spans 42 bases and is read in frame from base 1. As for this clone: What this receptor recognizes is not known. No per-base quality is available; no much larger clone lies one base away.

The cohort comprised under 700 healthy bone marrow donors. At the time of sampling, all cohort members were nominally healthy, though unrecorded immune exposures were likely present. The donor tested CMV seronegative and was one of the 352 seronegative cohort members. Each donor provided a peripheral blood sample, and peripheral blood mononuclear cells were used for TCR beta sequencing. The Qiagen DNeasy Blood Extraction Kit was used to extract genomic DNA from the blood cell samples. Libraries came from the immunoSEQ multiplex PCR assay. For the multiplex PCR, a mixture combining 60 forward primers for TCR Vbeta segments and 13 reverse primers for TCR Jbeta segments was used. The CDR3 region of rearranged TCR beta genes was amplified from genomic DNA by a multiplex PCR assay. The amplified TCR beta libraries were sequenced on the Illumina HiSeq System as 87-base-pair reads. In the authors' own workflow: In a later analysis, some 80 million unique TCR beta chains were counted across the roughly 670 repertoires, and some 10 million of these chains were shared by at least two donors. To remove PCR and sequencing errors, raw reads were error-corrected and collapsed into unique sequences using a nearest-neighbor algorithm that merged closely related sequences. V, D and J gene segments were assigned by aligning CDR3 sequences to IMGT reference sequences. For a sequence to be retained, a match of at least six nucleotides was required to both a V gene segment and a J gene segment. A rearrangement was called productive if the CDR3 had no stop codons and remained in frame with V and J, and every other rearrangement was called non-productive. Following IMGT convention, CDR3 was defined as the stretch from the second conserved V-encoded cysteine to the conserved J-encoded phenylalanine. The earlier analysis of about 610 of the donors excluded any sequence lacking an unambiguous match to a single V gene segment. In an earlier analysis of around 600 of the donors, V segments were called functional above 56.7% productive rearrangements and were called segregating when the between-donor standard deviation exceeded 5%. A statistical classification framework was built for diagnosing cytomegalovirus status from the catalog of TCR beta chain sequences. In a later analysis, TCR nucleotide sequences were compared against IMGT/GENE-DB human TR gene sequences so that V and J genes could be assigned. A later analysis assigned CDR3 sequences and most-parsimonious VDJ recombination scenarios with the TCRdist pipeline. In a later analysis, each TCR beta chain was defined by its CDR3 amino acid sequence together with its V-gene family, and reads lacking a unique V-gene family were excluded. As a way to deal with suspected cross-contamination and a sequencing artifact, a later analysis dropped approximately 570 nucleotide sequences that were highly shared and had low generation probability. In a later analysis, a clonal expansion index for each public chain was calculated from normalized within-repertoire ranks of inferred template counts. Generation probabilities in a later analysis came from a VDJ recombination model fitted to out-of-frame rearrangements, and those results were checked against IGoR. A later analysis scored TCR-TCR, TCR-HLA and TCR-CMV co-occurrence with hypergeometric tests, applying a repertoire-size bias correction to TCR pairs. False discovery rates were estimated in a later analysis by permuting HLA or CMV assignments 20 times. A later analysis grouped co-occurring TCRs with DBSCAN, adding TCRdist sequence similarity when clustering within HLA-allele-positive subsets. For co-occurrence clustering, repertoires with fewer than 30,000 or more than 120,000 public chains were excluded, along with five repertoires with anomalous nucleotide sharing. TCRdb took over this immuneACCESS table, retaining in-frame rearrangements with V and J assigned. Such tables are incomplete; in checked studies, under half of the missing clones stem from an unresolved V gene, and the remainder is unexplained. V and J calls and clone size follow that table, whereas D and trimming were derived from the DNA. The table for this sample lists about 170,000 clones; about four fifths of them were counted only once. Over 2% of the sample is held by the ten biggest clonotypes.

The chain uses TRBV5-1 and TRBJ2-7; 11 bases in the junction line up with TRBD2. Specimen: PBMCs. The sequence derives from a woman aged 45-60 years in good health and CMV-seronegative. The bases are TGCGCCAGCAGCTTGGGACTAGCGGGGAGCGAGCAGTACTTC. Translated, it reads CASSLGLAGSEQYF.